This entry lists 5 T cell receptor beta chains sequenced from one sample in a study of cytomegalovirus exposure and HLA in healthy donors. 60 Vbeta and 13 Jbeta primers were used in PCR. The data were produced by immunoSEQ multiplex PCR, yet TCRdb's version contains in-frame clones alone and is incomplete. Here the sample spans 130,000 or so clones, more than 60% being singletons. The sequencing sample was made of PBMCs. The origin of the receptors is a man aged 18 to 29 in good health and CMV-seronegative.

The chain couples TRBV6-5 to TRBJ1-2; D unclear. Germline V gene data show CDR1 as MNHEY and CDR2 as SVGAGI. This CDR3 comprises 15 residues. Trimming stripped 5 bases from V and 4 bases from J, with 17 bases between. DNA for the CDR3: TGTGCCAGCAGTCCGGTCGGTGCACTTACCTATGGCTACACCTTC. Translating gives CASSPVGALTYGYTF.

V is TRBV6-1 and J is TRBJ1-1; D is possibly TRBD1 (5 bases). Trimming removed 6 bases from V and 6 bases from J, with 8 bases in between. The germline CDR1 and CDR2 sequences are MNHNS and SASEGT. This CDR3 is 11 amino acids long. CDR3 protein: CASRQGSEAFF. As DNA, the CDR3 is TGTGCCAGCAGGCAGGGATCTGAAGCTTTCTTT.

This rearrangement joins TRBV19 to TRBJ1-1, with 8 bases matching TRBD1. In germline, CDR1 is LNHDA, CDR2 SQIVND (reference sequence). CDR3 size: 13 residues. Trimming removed 10 bases from V and 0 bases from J; junction bases left unmatched: 4. The CDR3 DNA reads as TGTGCCACGTCGACAGGGGTGAACACTGAAGCTTTCTTT. Protein: CATSTGVNTEAFF.

The chain recombines TRBV15 with TRBJ1-5; D may be TRBD1 (6 bases). Germline CDR1 LNHNV, CDR2 YYDKDF (reference sequence). Trimming shortened V by 2 bases and J by 11 bases, and 16 bases separated the two germline ends. The CDR3 is 14 residues long. CDR3 amino acids: CATSRPTGRGAQHF. CDR3 DNA sequence: TGTGCCACCAGCAGACCCACAGGGAGGGGGGCCCAGCATTTT. Using reference TRBV15 and TRBJ1-5 for the parts outside the CDR3, the full variable domain is DAMVIQNPRYQVTQFGKPVTLSCSQTLNHNVMYWYQQKSSQAPKLLFHYYDKDFNNEADTPDNFQSRRPNTSFCFLDIRSPGLGDTAMYLCATSRPTGRGAQHFGDGTRLSIL.

The CDR3 protein is CAWRASDRGTTEAFF. In DNA, the CDR3 is TGTGCCTGGAGAGCTTCGGACAGAGGCACCACTGAAGCTTTCTTT. This chain links TRBV30 with TRBJ1-1, with a possible D match to TRBD1 (6 bases). The V gene lost 3 bases and the J gene lost 4 bases, with 18 bases spanning the gap. The germline CDR1 and CDR2 sequences are GTSNPN and SVGIG (reference sequence). This CDR3 is built from 15 residues.